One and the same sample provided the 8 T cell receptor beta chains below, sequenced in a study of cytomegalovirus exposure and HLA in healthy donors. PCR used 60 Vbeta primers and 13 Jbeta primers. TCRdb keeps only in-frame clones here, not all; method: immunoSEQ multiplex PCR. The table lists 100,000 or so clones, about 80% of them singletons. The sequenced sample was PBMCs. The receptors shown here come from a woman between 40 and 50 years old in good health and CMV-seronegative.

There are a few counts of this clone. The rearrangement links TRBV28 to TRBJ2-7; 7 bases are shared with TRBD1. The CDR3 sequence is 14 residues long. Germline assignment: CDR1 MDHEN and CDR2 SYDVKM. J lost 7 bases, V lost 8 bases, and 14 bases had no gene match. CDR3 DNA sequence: TGTGCCAGCTGTGCCGGGACAGCTACTGGTGAGCAGTACTTC. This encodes CASCAGTATGEQYF.

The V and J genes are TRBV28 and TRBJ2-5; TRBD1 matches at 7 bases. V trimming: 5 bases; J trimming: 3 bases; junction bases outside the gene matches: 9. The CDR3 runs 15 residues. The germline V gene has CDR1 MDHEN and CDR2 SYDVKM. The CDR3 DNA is TGTGCCAGCAGTACGACACGCACAGGGGAAGAGACCCAGTACTTC. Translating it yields CASSTTRTGEETQYF.

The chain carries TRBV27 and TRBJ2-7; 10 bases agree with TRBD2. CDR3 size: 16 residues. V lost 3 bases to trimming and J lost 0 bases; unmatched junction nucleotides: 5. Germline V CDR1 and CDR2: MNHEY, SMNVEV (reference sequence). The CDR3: CASSLDSGGPSYEQYF. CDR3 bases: TGTGCCAGCAGTTTGGATAGCGGGGGGCCCTCCTACGAGCAGTACTTC.

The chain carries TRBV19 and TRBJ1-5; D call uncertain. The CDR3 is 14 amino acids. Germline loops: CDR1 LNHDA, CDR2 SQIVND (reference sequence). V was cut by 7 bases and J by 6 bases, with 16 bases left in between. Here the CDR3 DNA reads TGTGCCAGTACCGACGGAGGGAAAGGTCAGCCCCAGCATTTT. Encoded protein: CASTDGGKGQPQHF.

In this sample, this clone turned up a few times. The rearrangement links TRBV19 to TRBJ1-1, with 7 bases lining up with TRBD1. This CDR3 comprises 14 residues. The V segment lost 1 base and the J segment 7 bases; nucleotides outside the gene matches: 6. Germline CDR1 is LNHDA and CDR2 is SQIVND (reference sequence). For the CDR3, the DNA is TGTGCCAGTAGTATAGTCCCCCGACAGGGTGAAGCTTTCTTT. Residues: CASSIVPRQGEAFF.

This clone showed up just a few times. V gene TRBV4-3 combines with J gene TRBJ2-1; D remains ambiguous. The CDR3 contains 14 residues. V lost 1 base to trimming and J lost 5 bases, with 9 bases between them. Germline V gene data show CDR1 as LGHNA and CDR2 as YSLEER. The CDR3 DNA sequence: TGCGCCAGCAGCCAAGGAGGCGAGGACAATGAGCAGTTCTTC. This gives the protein CASSQGGEDNEQFF.

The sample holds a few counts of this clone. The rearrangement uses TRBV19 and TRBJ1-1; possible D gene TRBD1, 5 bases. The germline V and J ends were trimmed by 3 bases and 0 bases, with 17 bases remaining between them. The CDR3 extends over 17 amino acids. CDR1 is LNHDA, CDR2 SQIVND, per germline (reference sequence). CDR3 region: CASSMKGSRFMNTEAFF. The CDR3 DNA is TGTGCCAGTAGTATGAAGGGGTCGAGGTTCATGAACACTGAAGCTTTCTTT.

The CDR3 sequence is CAWTLGGNTQYF. In DNA, the CDR3 is TGTGCCTGGACGCTAGGGGGAAATACGCAGTATTTT. The V call is TRBV30, the J call TRBJ2-3; tentatively, D is TRBD1 (6 bases). V lost 4 bases and J 7 bases, leaving 12 bases between the germline ends. The CDR3 length is 12 residues. Germline loops: CDR1 GTSNPN, CDR2 SVGIG (reference sequence).